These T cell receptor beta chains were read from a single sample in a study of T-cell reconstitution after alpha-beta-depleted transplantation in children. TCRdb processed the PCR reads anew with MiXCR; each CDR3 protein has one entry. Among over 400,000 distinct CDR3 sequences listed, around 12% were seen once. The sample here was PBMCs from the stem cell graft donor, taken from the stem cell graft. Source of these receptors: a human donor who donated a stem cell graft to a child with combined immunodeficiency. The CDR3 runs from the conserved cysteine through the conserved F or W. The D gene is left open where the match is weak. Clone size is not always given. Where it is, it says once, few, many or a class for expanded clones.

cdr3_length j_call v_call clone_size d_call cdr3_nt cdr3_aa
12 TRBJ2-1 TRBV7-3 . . TGTGCCAGCAGCTTAGGGCGGGGTGAGCAGTTCTTC CASSLGRGEQFF
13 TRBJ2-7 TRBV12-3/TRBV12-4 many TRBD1 TGTGCCAGCAGTGAGACAGGGAGTTACGAGCAGTACTTC CASSETGSYEQYF
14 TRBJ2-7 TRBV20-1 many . TGCAGTGCTCGCAGACTGGAGTCCTCCTACGAGCAGTACTTC CSARRLESSYEQYF
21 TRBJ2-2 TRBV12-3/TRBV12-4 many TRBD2 TGTGCCAGCAGTTTTAGCCCACGCACACTAGCGGGAGTCGGTCGCACCGGGGAGCTGTTTTTT CASSFSPRTLAGVGRTGELFF
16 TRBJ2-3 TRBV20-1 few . TGCAGTGCCAGTACCCTAATGGCGCCTAGCACAGATACGCAGTATTTT CSASTLMAPSTDTQYF
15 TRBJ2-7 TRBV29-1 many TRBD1 TGCAGCGTTGAAATCCCAGCGCAGGGGGACTACGAGCAGTACTTC CSVEIPAQGDYEQYF
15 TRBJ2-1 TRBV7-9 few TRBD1 TGTGCCAGCAGCCAAACAGGGGACGCTAAGCATGAGCAGTTCTTC CASSQTGDAKHEQFF
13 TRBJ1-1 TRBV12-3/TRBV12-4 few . TGTGCCAGCAGTTGGGTGAAAAACACTGAAGCTTTCTTT CASSWVKNTEAFF
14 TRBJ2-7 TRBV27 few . TGTGCCAGCAGCGAAGACAGCCGCTCCTACGAGCAGTACTTC CASSEDSRSYEQYF
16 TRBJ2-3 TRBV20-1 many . TGCAGTGCCCGGGACGCCTTTGTTACTAGCACAGATACGCAGTATTTT CSARDAFVTSTDTQYF
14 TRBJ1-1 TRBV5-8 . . TGTGCCAGCAGCTTGCTGGGATCTGACACTGAAGCTTTCTTT CASSLLGSDTEAFF
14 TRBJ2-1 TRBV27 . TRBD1 TGTGCCAGCAGTTTCGACAGGGGGGCCAATGAGCAGTTCTTC CASSFDRGANEQFF
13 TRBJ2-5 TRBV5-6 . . TGTGCCATGGGCCCGAGGAGGTGGGAGACCCAGTACTTC CAMGPRRWETQYF
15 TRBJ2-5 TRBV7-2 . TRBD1 TGTGCCAGCAGCCTGTGGGGACAGGGCTATACGACCCAGTACTTC CASSLWGQGYTTQYF
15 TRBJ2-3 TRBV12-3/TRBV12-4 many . TGTGCCAGCAGTTCGGGGGGCTTAAGCACAGATACGCAGTATTTT CASSSGGLSTDTQYF
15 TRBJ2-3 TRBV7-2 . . TGTGCCAGCAGCTTATTTGGCCAGGTCGGAGATACGCAGTATTTT CASSLFGQVGDTQYF
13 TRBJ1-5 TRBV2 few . TGTGCCAGCAGACGGGAGGGCAATCAGCCCCAGCATTTT CASRREGNQPQHF
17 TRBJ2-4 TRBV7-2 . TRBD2 TGTGCCAGCAGCGGAACAGGGACTAGCGGGGCCAAAAACATTCAGTACTTC CASSGTGTSGAKNIQYF
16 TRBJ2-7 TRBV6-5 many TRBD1 TGTGCCAGCAGAGGCAGGGGGAATGGAATCGCCTACGAGCAGTACTTC CASRGRGNGIAYEQYF
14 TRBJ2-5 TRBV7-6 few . TGTGCCAGCAGCTCACCCGCGGCGGGAGAGACCCAGTACTTC CASSSPAAGETQYF
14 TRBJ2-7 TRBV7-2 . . TGTGCCAGCAGCTTACGCGGGGCTACCTACGAGCAGTACTTC CASSLRGATYEQYF
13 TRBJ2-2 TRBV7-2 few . TGTGCCAGCAGCTTAAGCAGGGTGGGGGAGCTGTTTTTT CASSLSRVGELFF
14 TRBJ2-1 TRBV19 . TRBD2 TGTGCCAGTACCCTCAGCGGGGGCTACAATGAGCAGTTCTTC CASTLSGGYNEQFF
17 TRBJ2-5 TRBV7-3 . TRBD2 TGTGCCAGCAGCTTAAGGCCGGGGGTGCGGGAGAGGGAGACCCAGTACTTC CASSLRPGVRERETQYF
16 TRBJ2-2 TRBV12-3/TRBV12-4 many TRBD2 TGTGCCAGCACTATGGGGCTAGCGGGAGTCACCGGGGAGCTGTTTTTT CASTMGLAGVTGELFF
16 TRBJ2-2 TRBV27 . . TGTGCCAGCAGTTTATTGGGGGGGCCGATCACCGGGGAGCTGTTTTTT CASSLLGGPITGELFF
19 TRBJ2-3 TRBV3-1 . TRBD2 TGTGCCAGCAGCCACTACCTTAGCGGGGGGGCAGTTTCTACAGATACGCAGTATTTT CASSHYLSGGAVSTDTQYF
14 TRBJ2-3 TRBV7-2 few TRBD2 TGTGCCAGCAGCCAAACTAGCGCGGCAGATACGCAGTATTTT CASSQTSAADTQYF
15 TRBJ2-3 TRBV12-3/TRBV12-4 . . TGTGCCAGCAGTAGGGACCGGGGGCCCACAGATACGCAGTATTTT CASSRDRGPTDTQYF
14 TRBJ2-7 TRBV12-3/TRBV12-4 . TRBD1 TGTGCCAGCAGTTTAGGGGACAGGGGGCACGAGCAGTACTTC CASSLGDRGHEQYF
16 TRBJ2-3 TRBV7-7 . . TGTGCCAGCAGCTTGTCGGACCCGAGGGGCACAGATACGCAGTATTTT CASSLSDPRGTDTQYF
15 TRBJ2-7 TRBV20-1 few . TGCAGTGCTAGAGAAGGCCGGGGTTCAGGTTACGAGCAGTACTTC CSAREGRGSGYEQYF
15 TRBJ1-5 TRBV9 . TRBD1 TGTGCCAGCAGCGTAGGGGGACAGGGCAATCAGCCCCAGCATTTT CASSVGGQGNQPQHF
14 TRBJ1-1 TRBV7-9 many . TGTGCCAGCACGGGAACAGGGTTTAACACTGAAGCTTTCTTT CASTGTGFNTEAFF
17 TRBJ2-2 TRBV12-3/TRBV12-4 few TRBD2 TGTGCCAGCAGTTTAGCGGGCGGGAGGGCTTACACCGGGGAGCTGTTTTTT CASSLAGGRAYTGELFF
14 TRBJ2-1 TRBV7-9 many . TGTGCCAGCAGCCCTACGTCCGCTTACAATGAGCAGTTCTTC CASSPTSAYNEQFF
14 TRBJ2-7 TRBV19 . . TGTGCCAGTAGTATCAGTCATACTCCCTACGAGCAGTACTTC CASSISHTPYEQYF
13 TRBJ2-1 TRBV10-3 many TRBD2 TGTGCCATCAGTGGGGGGGGGAGCAATGAGCAGTTCTTC CAISGGGSNEQFF
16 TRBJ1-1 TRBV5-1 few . TGCGCCAGCAGCTGGATTCTACAGGGTGGGAGCACTGAAGCTTTCTTT CASSWILQGGSTEAFF
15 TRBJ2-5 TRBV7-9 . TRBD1 TGTGCCAGCAGCCCTGAGGGGGCCCAACAAGAGACCCAGTACTTC CASSPEGAQQETQYF
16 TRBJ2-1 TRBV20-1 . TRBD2 TGCAGTGCTAGAGACTGGCGGGGGACCTTATCGTTTGAGCAGTTCTTC CSARDWRGTLSFEQFF